This T cell receptor beta chain was retrieved from a study of blood T cell repertoires in COVID-19. About the research overall: Donors in the United States, Italy and Spain gave samples during acute or convalescent COVID-19. T cells, B-cell-depleted T cells, or PBMCs supplied cDNA or gDNA.

The assay was immunoSEQ multiplex PCR, and TCRdb's table has in-frame clones only and misses some. The sample lists over 75,000 clones, 80% occurring once. With V trimmed by 5 bases and J by 7 bases, 6 bases remained unmatched. CDR1 is MGHDK and CDR2 is SYGVNS in the germline V gene. The CDR3 is 14 residues long. The source material was peripheral blood. V is TRBV25-1 and J is TRBJ2-5; 11 nucleotides agree with TRBD1. This TCR derives from a man between 50 and 59 years old who had recovered from COVID-19. The CDR3 region is CASSQRGQGGTQYF. The CDR3 coding sequence is TGTGCCAGCAGTCAGAGGGGACAGGGGGGGACCCAGTACTTC.